A selection of T cell receptor beta chains follows, all from one sample in a study of cytomegalovirus exposure and HLA in healthy donors. Repertoires were generated with immunoSEQ multiplex PCR, while TCRdb's copy carries only in-frame clones and drops some. The table includes about 120,000 clones, roughly 82% detected once. Source material: PBMCs. All receptors derive from a woman aged 40 to 50 in good health and CMV-seropositive. The conserved cysteine and the conserved F or W are not part of the CDR3 here. A D gene is named only where the DNA matches it firmly.

>TRBJ2-5|.|TRBV5-4
ASSLPGPETQY
>TRBJ1-2|.|TRBV7-2
ASSLGTNYGYT
>TRBJ2-3|TRBD2|TRBV28
ASTDRQLAAREDTQY
>TRBJ2-5|.|TRBV29-1
SVGDTPQETQY
>TRBJ1-5|.|TRBV6-4
ASSREGNQPQH
>TRBJ2-7|TRBD2|TRBV30
AWSRLAAGHEQY
>TRBJ1-4|.|TRBV7-2
ASSFSSVDNEKLF
>TRBJ2-3|.|TRBV29-1
SVYGKGTSTDTQY
>TRBJ1-2|TRBD1|TRBV15
ATSRGDREVGYT
>TRBJ2-1|.|TRBV9
ASSVGTKMNNEQF
>TRBJ2-3|TRBD2|TRBV5-1
ASSLGVAGGPSTDTQY
>TRBJ1-1|.|TRBV25-1
ASSVKTGNTEAF
>TRBJ2-7|.|TRBV11-2
ASSFSSYEQY
>TRBJ2-7|.|TRBV15
ATSLRFQGEQY
>TRBJ2-2|.|TRBV6-4
ASSDRESTGELF
>TRBJ1-1|.|TRBV9
ASSVQANTEAF
>TRBJ2-4|.|TRBV19
ASSNPRSASNIQY
>TRBJ2-7|TRBD2|TRBV27
ASSSAAGAVGEQY
>TRBJ1-2|TRBD1|TRBV4-3
ASSQDAGGMDGYT
>TRBJ1-1|.|TRBV28
ASTIVQVNTEAF
>TRBJ2-3|TRBD2|TRBV27
ASSLSSSGGADTQY
>TRBJ1-5|TRBD1|TRBV10-3
AISEWQGAEQPQH
>TRBJ1-5|.|TRBV30
AWGGTGNQPQH